These 22 T cell receptor beta chains came from one sample sequenced in a study of shared clonotypes between healthy human individuals. Data came from immunoSEQ multiplex PCR; TCRdb stores just in-frame clones and leaves some out. The sample consists of about 600,000 clones, 97% of them appearing once. The sequenced material came from naive CD4+ T cells sorted from blood. Documented subset: CD45RA+ positively selected. These receptors were taken from a woman under 40 in good health.

The CDR3 nucleotides read TGTGCCAGCAGCCCACCCCGACAGGGCCTGAATCAGCCCCAGCATTTT. Protein sequence: CASSPPRQGLNQPQHF. The chain combines TRBV28 with TRBJ1-5, with 7 bases identical to TRBD1. The CDR3 extends over 16 amino acids. CDR1 and CDR2 from the germline V gene are MDHEN and SYDVKM. V lost 6 bases to trimming and J lost 4 bases; unmatched junction nucleotides: 12.

The J gene is TRBJ2-2, the V gene TRBV10-1; D possibly corresponds to TRBD2 (7 bases). Trimming cost V 5 bases and J 5 bases, with 9 bases left between them. The CDR3 runs to 13 residues. Germline V gene sequence: CDR1 WNHNN, CDR2 SYGVQD (reference sequence). The CDR3 is CASSSGTTGELFF. CDR3 coding DNA: TGCGCCAGCAGTAGCGGGACAACCGGGGAGCTGTTTTTT.

The chain employs TRBV27 and TRBJ1-3; TRBD1 matches 7 bases. V lost 0 bases, J lost 3 bases, and 14 bases stayed unmatched. CDR3 size: 19 residues. Germline CDR1 MNHEY, CDR2 SMNVEV (reference sequence). The CDR3 region is CASSLSSGTARVGGNTIYF. The DNA of the CDR3 is TGTGCCAGCAGTTTATCGAGTGGGACAGCCCGGGTTGGTGGAAACACCATATATTTT.

The chain is built from TRBV6-5 and TRBJ1-1, with 10 bases matching TRBD1. Germline V gene data show CDR1 as MNHEY and CDR2 as SVGAGI. The CDR3 spans 15 residues. The trim removed 5 bases at V and 3 bases at J, leaving 6 bases unmatched. CDR3 residues: CASSGVDRGDTEAFF. In DNA, the CDR3 is TGTGCCAGCAGTGGGGTGGACAGGGGGGACACTGAAGCTTTCTTT.

The chain recombines TRBV29-1 with TRBJ2-5; the D gene is possibly TRBD1 (7 bases). The DNA end is a closer match to TRBJ2-7, so the J assignment may be wrong. This CDR3 is 16 amino acids long. Germline CDR1 and CDR2: SQVTM and ANQGSEA. The CDR3 here is CSVESPSGGHRYEQYF. Here the CDR3 DNA reads TGCAGCGTTGAATCTCCTTCAGGGGGGCATAGGTACGAGCAGTACTTC.

V and J are TRBV19 and TRBJ1-2; 9 bases agree with TRBD1. The junction had 9 bases not matched to a gene; V was cut back by 10 bases and J by 6 bases. The CDR3 is 13 amino acids. Germline-derived CDR1 and CDR2 are LNHDA and SQIVND (reference sequence). The CDR3 is CATVQGARNGYTF. In DNA form, the CDR3 reads TGTGCCACCGTACAGGGGGCTCGAAATGGCTACACCTTC.

This sequence joins TRBV6-5 and TRBJ2-7; 13 bases agree with TRBD2. The length of the CDR3 is 15 residues. CDR1 and CDR2 from the germline V gene are MNHEY and SVGAGI. After removal of 5 bases from V and 5 bases from J, the junction contained 6 bases not matched to a gene. The CDR3: CASSTLAGGPHEQYF. CDR3 nucleotide sequence: TGTGCCAGCAGTACACTAGCGGGAGGGCCCCACGAGCAGTACTTC.

The rearrangement uses TRBV19 and TRBJ2-7; 10 bases are shared with TRBD2. The germline V gene encodes CDR1 LNHDA and CDR2 SQIVND (reference sequence). The CDR3 is 15 residues long. V lost 3 bases and J lost 2; bases outside the gene matches: 4. The CDR3 coding sequence is TGTGCCAGTAGTATTCAGCGGGAGGGCCCCTACGAGCAGTACTTC. It codes for CASSIQREGPYEQYF.

CDR3 region: CASSSHEGVNYGYTF. As DNA, the CDR3 is TGTGCCAGCAGCTCGCATGAGGGCGTAAACTATGGCTACACCTTC. The chain couples TRBV11-1 to TRBJ1-2; D gene ambiguous. V was trimmed by 4 bases and J by 2 bases, leaving 14 bases between them. Germline assignment: CDR1 SGHAT and CDR2 FQDESV (reference sequence). This CDR3 is built from 15 residues.

The J gene is TRBJ2-2, the V gene TRBV28; no clear D. This CDR3 spans 15 amino acids. The germline gives CDR1 MDHEN, CDR2 SYDVKM. The V end was cut by 6 bases, the J end by 4 bases, with 15 bases between. The CDR3 reads CASRLTDGFTGELFF. Written as DNA, the CDR3 is TGTGCCAGCAGGCTTACAGACGGGTTCACCGGGGAGCTGTTTTTT.

This CDR3 is CASSLGRGPSEAFF. DNA for the CDR3: TGTGCCAGCAGCTTAGGCCGGGGTCCTAGTGAAGCTTTCTTT. The chain uses TRBV11-2 and TRBJ1-1; D is unclear. The CDR3 totals 14 residues. The germline V and J ends were trimmed by 1 base and 7 bases, with 13 bases remaining between them. Germline V gives CDR1 SGHAT, CDR2 FQNNGV.

In DNA form, the CDR3 reads TGTGCCAGCAGTAACGGACAGGGGGGAGGCACCGGGGAGCTGTTTTTT. Encoded protein: CASSNGQGGGTGELFF. This rearrangement joins TRBV11-3 to TRBJ2-2; TRBD1 matches 10 bases. This CDR3 contains 16 residues. Germline trimming cut 6 bases from V and 4 bases from J; bases unmatched to any gene: 8. CDR1 and CDR2 (germline): SGHNT, YENEEA.

The chain is built from TRBV5-1 and TRBJ2-1; 11 bases are shared with TRBD2. Germline trimming cut 2 bases from V and 1 base from J; bases unmatched to any gene: 2. The CDR3 is 16 amino acids. The V gene's germline CDR1 is SGHRS and CDR2 YFSETQ. The CDR3 DNA follows: TGCGCCAGCAGCTTCGGACTAGCGGGTTCCTACAATGAGCAGTTCTTC. Protein: CASSFGLAGSYNEQFF.

The chain joins TRBV28 to TRBJ2-7; D remains ambiguous. The germline gives CDR1 MDHEN, CDR2 SYDVKM. V was pared by 6 bases and J by 4 bases, with 19 bases between. The CDR3 is 15 residues long. The DNA for the CDR3 is TGTGCCAGCAGCCACCAAAATTCGGGTTTTTACGAGCAGTACTTC. The encoded protein is CASSHQNSGFYEQYF.

The chain recombines TRBV6-4 with TRBJ2-1, with TRBD2 matching over 7 bases. The CDR3 totals 18 residues. Germline values: CDR1 MRHNA, CDR2 SNTAGT. V dropped 2 bases and J dropped 6; count of bases not matched to a gene: 16. Here the CDR3 DNA reads TGTGCCAGCAGTGACCTCCTGGCGGTCGGCGGGAGTTGCAATGAGCAGTTCTTC. Translating it yields CASSDLLAVGGSCNEQFF.

The rearrangement links TRBV6-5 to TRBJ2-5; weak D call: TRBD2 (5 bases). The CDR3 runs to 12 residues. Trimming shortened V by 2 bases and J by 6 bases, and 7 bases separated the two germline ends. Germline CDR1 and CDR2: MNHEY and SVGAGI. The CDR3 nucleotides are TGTGCCAGCAGTTACGGCGGGCAGACCCAGTACTTC. Translating it yields CASSYGGQTQYF.

CDR3 DNA sequence: TGTGCCAGCAGTTTGGCCGGACAGGGCCAAGAGACCCAGTACTTC. It translates to CASSLAGQGQETQYF. The chain combines TRBV28 with TRBJ2-5; 8 bases align to TRBD1. Germline trimming cut 3 bases from V and 1 base from J; bases unmatched to any gene: 4. CDR1 and CDR2 (germline): MDHEN, SYDVKM. This CDR3 is 15 amino acids long.

The chain joins TRBV6-1 to TRBJ2-2; D is perhaps TRBD1 or TRBD2 (6 bases each). This CDR3 spans 15 amino acids. CDR1 MNHNS and CDR2 SASEGT come from the germline V gene. The germline V and J ends were trimmed by 7 bases and 6 bases, with 18 bases remaining between them. The CDR3 DNA is TGTGCCAGCACCGGGGGTCAGGGGCCTTCCGGGGAGCTGTTTTTT. Translating it yields CASTGGQGPSGELFF.

The chain employs TRBV6-1 and TRBJ1-6; TRBD1 is a possible D gene (5 bases). The CDR3 has 17 amino acids. Germline values: CDR1 MNHNS, CDR2 SASEGT. Trimming removed 3 bases at V and 5 bases at J, with 17 bases between. The CDR3 sequence: CASSERGLGLNNSPLHF. The DNA for the CDR3 is TGTGCCAGCAGTGAGCGAGGCCTGGGGCTAAATAATTCACCCCTCCACTTT.

The chain links TRBV18 to TRBJ2-1; D call uncertain. Trimming removed 6 bases at V and 5 bases at J, with 8 bases between. Germline values: CDR1 KGHSH, CDR2 LQKENI. This CDR3 comprises 12 residues. The CDR3 nucleotides read TGTGCCAGCTCTAAGACAAACAATGAGCAGTTCTTC. It translates to CASSKTNNEQFF. The full variable domain, in which reference TRBV18 and TRBJ2-1 provide the parts outside the CDR3, is NAGVMQNPRHLVRRRGQEARLRCSPMKGHSHVYWYRQLPEEGLKFMVYLQKENIIDESGMPKERFSAEFPKEGPSILRIQQVVRGDSAAYFCASSKTNNEQFFGPGTRLTVL.

The CDR3 DNA reads as TGTGCCAGCAGTATACAGGGGGAAGAGACCCAGTACTTC. Translated, it gives CASSIQGEETQYF. The rearrangement links TRBV2 to TRBJ2-5; 8 bases map to TRBD1. Germline V lookup: CDR1 SNHLY, CDR2 FYNNEI. This CDR3 contains 13 residues. V was pared by 5 bases and J by 3 bases, with 2 bases of the junction left unmatched.

The V gene is TRBV4-1, the J gene TRBJ1-6; possibly TRBD1 for D (6 bases). The V gene's germline CDR1 is MGHRA and CDR2 YSYEKL. Trimming cost V 3 bases and J 14 bases, with 20 bases left between them. This CDR3 comprises 15 residues. CDR3 residues: CASSHTGRKVDTLHF. CDR3 bases: TGCGCCAGCAGCCACACAGGGCGGAAAGTCGACACCCTCCACTTT.